This TCR beta chain appears in the sequencing data of a study of T cell changes during pregnancy in multiple sclerosis. Measured with immunoSEQ multiplex PCR; TCRdb has only the in-frame clones, and not every one. This table holds fewer than 65,000 clones, about 90% found once. The CDR3 is 17 residues long. Trimming cost V 5 bases and J 5 bases; bases outside gene matches: 13. Germline assignment: CDR1 SGHTA and CDR2 FQGNSA. Specimen: CD4+ T cells from peripheral blood mononuclear cells, collected in the first trimester of pregnancy. This clonotype originated in a female donor with multiple sclerosis, enrolled in a pregnancy study. The chain couples TRBV7-2 to TRBJ1-1; 11 bases are a match to TRBD1. CDR3 DNA: TGTGCCAGCAGCCAAGGACGAGGGACAGGGGGTCGGACTGAAGCTTTCTTT. Encoded protein: CASSQGRGTGGRTEAFF.